The 7 T cell receptor beta chains given below trace back to one sample, sequenced in a study of CD8+ T cells in alopecia areata. As the sequencing template, cDNA was produced by extracting RNA and reverse transcribing it. Sequencing was performed with immunoSEQ multiplex PCR; in TCRdb, only in-frame clones are kept and a portion is missing. The table lists around 140,000 clones, 54% of them singletons, with 15% to 20% in the top ten. The treatment was: oral pan-JAK inhibitor, 5-10 mg twice daily. The sample in question was CD8+ T cells sorted from blood, obtained at week 4, from a patient treated with tofacitinib. The origin of the receptors is a human donor with alopecia areata.

This chain connects TRBV30 to TRBJ2-1; D remains ambiguous. The CDR3 runs to 12 residues. V was trimmed by 0 bases and J by 8 bases, leaving 8 bases between them. From germline, CDR1 is GTSNPN and CDR2 SVGIG (reference sequence). The CDR3 region has the DNA TGTGCCTGGAGTGTACTTGGAGATGAGCAGTTCTTC. It is translated as CAWSVLGDEQFF.

In DNA, the CDR3 is TGCGCCAGCAGCTTGGTCGGCCCCGAGCAGTTCTTC. Its protein is CASSLVGPEQFF. The gene calls are TRBV5-1 and TRBJ2-1, with no clear D. Per the germline V gene, CDR1 is SGHRS and CDR2 is YFSETQ. V dropped 0 bases and J dropped 10 bases, with 8 bases sitting between them. This CDR3 comprises 12 residues. Complete variable domain (other parts from reference TRBV5-1 and TRBJ2-1): KAGVTQTPRYLIKTRGQQVTLSCSPISGHRSVSWYQQTPGQGLQFLFEYFSETQRNKGNFPGRFSGRQFSNSRSEMNVSTLELGDSALYLCASSLVGPEQFFGPGTRLTVL.

The chain uses TRBV29-1 and TRBJ2-4; possibly TRBD2 for D (6 bases). Per the germline V gene, CDR1 is SQVTM and CDR2 is ANQGSEA. V lost 1 base and J 16 bases, leaving 14 bases between the germline ends. The CDR3 runs to 11 residues. The CDR3 coding sequence is TGCAGCGTTGAAGGGGACGGGACTCAATACTTC. As protein: CSVEGDGTQYF.

The chain uses TRBV6-6 and TRBJ2-7; possibly TRBD2 for D (6 bases). Germline V lookup: CDR1 MNHNY, CDR2 SVGAGI (reference sequence). Trimming removed 8 bases at V and 4 bases at J, with 12 bases between. This CDR3 region has 12 residues. The CDR3 spells CASQLGGYEQYF. The CDR3 region has the DNA TGTGCCAGCCAGCTGGGGGGATACGAGCAGTACTTC.

This clone was counted between two and nine times. The chain uses TRBV27 and TRBJ1-6; no definite D call. The CDR3 runs to 15 residues. The V gene's germline CDR1 is MNHEY and CDR2 SMNVEV (reference sequence). Between the trimmed V and J ends, which lost 1 base and 7 bases, there was a span of 11 bases. In DNA form, the CDR3 reads TGTGCCAGCAGTTTATGGGCGAACCCAAATTCACCCCTCCACTTT. Translating gives CASSLWANPNSPLHF.

The sample holds a few counts of this clone. The V call is TRBV11-2, the J call TRBJ2-2; 8 bases align to TRBD2. Trimming took 10 bases from V and 4 from J; bases not matched to a gene: 11. There are 15 residues in the CDR3. Germline loops: CDR1 SGHAT, CDR2 FQNNGV. The CDR3 reads CATSFRGGRTGELFF. In DNA form, the CDR3 reads TGTGCCACCTCGTTCCGGGGGGGCCGCACCGGGGAGCTGTTTTTT.

The genes are TRBV29-1 and TRBJ2-7; D is unresolved. The germline V and J ends were trimmed by 6 bases and 0 bases, with 21 bases remaining between them. CDR3 length: 16 residues. Per the germline V gene, CDR1 is SQVTM and CDR2 is ANQGSEA. The CDR3 spells CSVPFLHSDGSYEQYF. CDR3 DNA: TGCAGCGTCCCTTTCCTTCATTCGGACGGCTCCTACGAGCAGTACTTC.